This is a list of T cell receptor beta chains from one sample in a study of blood T cell repertoires in COVID-19. TCRdb's table, derived via immunoSEQ multiplex PCR, lists solely in-frame clones and lacks some. The sample has 200,000 or so clones, approximately 90% seen once. The sample comprised peripheral blood. Receptors were obtained from a man younger than 40 with COVID-19, enrolled during active disease. Both conserved end residues are part of each CDR3. The order of the fields is CDR3 DNA, CDR3 protein, V gene, D gene, J gene, clone size. A D gene is named only where the DNA matches it firmly. Clone size is not always given. Where it is, it says once, few, many or a class for expanded clones.

CDR3 DNA: TGTGCCAGTAGTCCACAGGGGATGGATCAGCCCCAGCATTTT
CDR3 protein: CASSPQGMDQPQHF
V gene: TRBV19
D gene: TRBD1
J gene: TRBJ1-5
clone size: .

CDR3 DNA: TGTGCCAGCAGTGAGCTAGGGACAGGTCTCGGAGCTTTCTTT
CDR3 protein: CASSELGTGLGAFF
V gene: TRBV6-1
D gene: TRBD1
J gene: TRBJ1-1
clone size: .

CDR3 DNA: TGTGCCAGTAGACCTTTGGGACAGGGGGTAGTCGGTAGCAATCAGCCCCAGCATTTT
CDR3 protein: CASRPLGQGVVGSNQPQHF
V gene: TRBV19
D gene: TRBD1
J gene: TRBJ1-5
clone size: .

CDR3 DNA: TGTGCCAGCGGAGCGGACAGGGGGCGCAGAAAGAACACTGAAGCTTTCTTT
CDR3 protein: CASGADRGRRKNTEAFF
V gene: TRBV2
D gene: TRBD1
J gene: TRBJ1-1
clone size: once

CDR3 DNA: TGTGCCAGCAGCTTCAACAGGGGAGCGGGGGTATTCTACAATGAGCAGTTCTTC
CDR3 protein: CASSFNRGAGVFYNEQFF
V gene: TRBV7-9
D gene: .
J gene: TRBJ2-1
clone size: .

CDR3 DNA: TGCGCCAGCAGCTCCCACGGACTAGCGGGAGATAACGCCTACGAGCAGTACTTC
CDR3 protein: CASSSHGLAGDNAYEQYF
V gene: TRBV10-1
D gene: TRBD2
J gene: TRBJ2-7
clone size: .

CDR3 DNA: TGTGCCAGCGGGGGGGCCTCCTACAATGAGCAGTTCTTC
CDR3 protein: CASGGASYNEQFF
V gene: TRBV2
D gene: .
J gene: TRBJ2-1
clone size: .

CDR3 DNA: TGTGCCAGTAGAGGGGGTTGGGGCACTGAAGCTTTCTTT
CDR3 protein: CASRGGWGTEAFF
V gene: TRBV19
D gene: .
J gene: TRBJ1-1
clone size: .

CDR3 DNA: TGTGCCAGCAGCTTAGGGGTCGGTGAGCAGTTCTTC
CDR3 protein: CASSLGVGEQFF
V gene: TRBV5-8
D gene: .
J gene: TRBJ2-1
clone size: .

CDR3 DNA: TGCGCCAGCAGCGCGGGACCGTTTAATGAAAAACTGTTTTTT
CDR3 protein: CASSAGPFNEKLFF
V gene: TRBV5-1
D gene: .
J gene: TRBJ1-4
clone size: .

CDR3 DNA: TGTGCCAGCAGTGCCGGGACAGGGATTGGGGTAATGAACACTGAAGCTTTCTTT
CDR3 protein: CASSAGTGIGVMNTEAFF
V gene: TRBV7-3
D gene: TRBD1
J gene: TRBJ1-1
clone size: .

CDR3 DNA: TGTGCCAGCAGCTTCGGGGGAAAGTCTAACTATGGCTACACCTTC
CDR3 protein: CASSFGGKSNYGYTF
V gene: TRBV7-8
D gene: .
J gene: TRBJ1-2
clone size: .

CDR3 DNA: TGCAGCGTTCCGGGACAGGGAGCTGAAGCTTTCTTT
CDR3 protein: CSVPGQGAEAFF
V gene: TRBV29-1
D gene: TRBD1
J gene: TRBJ1-1
clone size: .

CDR3 DNA: TGTGCCAGCTCCTCCGGGACAGTCCCCTACGAGCAGTACTTC
CDR3 protein: CASSSGTVPYEQYF
V gene: TRBV28
D gene: TRBD1
J gene: TRBJ2-7
clone size: .